The subject of this entry is one TCR beta chain. Its antigen is not identified. The data derive from a study of cytomegalovirus exposure and HLA in healthy donors. Study summary: HLA-typed donors were the source of about 85 million unique TCRs held in an early data release.

Study outcomes and limitations: The likely origin of a cluster of highly shared sequence variants was a sequencing artifact. Follow-up analysis seemed to connect common viral pathogens with several of the most significant clusters identified.

The CDR3 is made up of 16 amino acids. J lost 5 bases, V lost 0 bases, and 9 bases had no gene match. Germline lookup yields CDR1 SGHDN and CDR2 FVKESK. The PCR contained 60 Vbeta and 13 Jbeta primers. The protocol was immunoSEQ multiplex PCR, while the TCRdb copy is restricted to in-frame clones and leaves out a portion. The data include approximately 140,000 clones; the top ten clones carry 2% to 3%. The sequencing sample was made of PBMCs. The clonotype originates from a middle-aged man in good health and CMV-seronegative. This chain joins TRBV14 and TRBJ2-5; 7 nucleotides agree with TRBD2. CDR3 bases: TGTGCCAGCAGCCAAGATTGGCTAGCGGTTCGGGAGACCCAGTACTTC. It yields the protein CASSQDWLAVRETQYF.